This T cell receptor (beta chain) is from a study of shared T cell receptors in the human thymus. Trimming cost V 4 bases and J 5 bases, with 25 bases left between them. The germline gives CDR1 SGHRS, CDR2 YFSETQ. CDR3 length equals 18 residues. Generated by immunoSEQ multiplex PCR, the TCRdb table keeps only in-frame clones and is missing some. This repertoire shows 700,000 or so clones, 70% to 90% found once; its top ten account for roughly 0.01%. The same specimen was also included in a second study, on human thymus T cells. That paper adds: Healthy Finnish infants undergoing corrective surgery for congenital heart defects provided the donor material. Thymic resections from corrective heart surgery supplied the tissue. Unrelated individuals reportedly shared highly overlapping thymic TCR repertoires.

The sequenced sample was thymocytes. The clonotype comes from a girl under three years old with a congenital heart defect. The V gene is TRBV5-1, the J gene TRBJ2-1; tentative D call: TRBD2 (6 bases). The DNA of the CDR3 is TGCGCCAGCAGCAAAATGTGGGGTAACGGGACTTACCACAATGAGCAGTTCTTC. It yields the protein CASSKMWGNGTYHNEQFF.